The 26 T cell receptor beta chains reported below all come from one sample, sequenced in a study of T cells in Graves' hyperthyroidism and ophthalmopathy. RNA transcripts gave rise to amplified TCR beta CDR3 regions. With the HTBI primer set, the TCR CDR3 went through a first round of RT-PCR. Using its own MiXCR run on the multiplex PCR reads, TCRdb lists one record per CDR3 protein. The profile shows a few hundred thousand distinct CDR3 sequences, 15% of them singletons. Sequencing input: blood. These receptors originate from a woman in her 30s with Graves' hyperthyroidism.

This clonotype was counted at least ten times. Written as DNA, the CDR3 is TGTGCCAGCAGTCCAAGCATGGTCTACAATGAGCAGTTCTTC. Its translation is CASSPSMVYNEQFF. J is TRBJ2-1 and V is TRBV12-3 or TRBV12-4; D gene ambiguous. The CDR3 spans 14 residues. V lost 5 bases and J 3 bases, leaving 11 bases between the germline ends.

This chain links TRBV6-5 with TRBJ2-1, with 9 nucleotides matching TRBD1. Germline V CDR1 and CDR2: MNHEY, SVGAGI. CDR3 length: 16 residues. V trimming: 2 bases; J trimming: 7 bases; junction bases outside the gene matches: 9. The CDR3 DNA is TGTGCCAGCAGTTACACAGGGACAGGGTCTGGAAATGAGCAGTTCTTC. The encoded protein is CASSYTGTGSGNEQFF.

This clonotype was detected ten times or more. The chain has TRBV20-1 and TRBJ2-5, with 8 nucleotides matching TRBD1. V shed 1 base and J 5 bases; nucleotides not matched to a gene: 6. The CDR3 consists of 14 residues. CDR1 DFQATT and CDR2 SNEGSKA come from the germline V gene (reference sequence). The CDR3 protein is CSARGGQGGETQYF. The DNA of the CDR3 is TGCAGTGCTAGAGGTGGACAGGGTGGTGAGACCCAGTACTTC.

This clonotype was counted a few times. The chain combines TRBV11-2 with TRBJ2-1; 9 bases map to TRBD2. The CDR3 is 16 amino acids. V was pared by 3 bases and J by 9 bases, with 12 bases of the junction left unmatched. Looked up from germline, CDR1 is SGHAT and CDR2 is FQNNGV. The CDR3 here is CASSLLSGLAKGEQFF. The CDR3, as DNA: TGTGCCAGCAGCTTGTTGTCGGGACTAGCAAAGGGTGAGCAGTTCTTC. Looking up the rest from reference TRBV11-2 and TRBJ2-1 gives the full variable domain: EAGVAQSPRYKIIEKRQSVAFWCNPISGHATLYWYQQILGQGPKLLIQFQNNGVVDDSQLPKDRFSAERLKGVDSTLKIQPAKLEDSAVYLCASSLLSGLAKGEQFFGPGTRLTVL.

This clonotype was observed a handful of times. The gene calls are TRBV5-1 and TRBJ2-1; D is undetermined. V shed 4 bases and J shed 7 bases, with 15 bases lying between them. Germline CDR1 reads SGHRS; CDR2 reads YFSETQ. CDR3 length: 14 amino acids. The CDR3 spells CASSVGRLMNEQFF. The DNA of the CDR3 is TGCGCCAGCAGCGTCGGAAGGCTTATGAATGAGCAGTTCTTC.

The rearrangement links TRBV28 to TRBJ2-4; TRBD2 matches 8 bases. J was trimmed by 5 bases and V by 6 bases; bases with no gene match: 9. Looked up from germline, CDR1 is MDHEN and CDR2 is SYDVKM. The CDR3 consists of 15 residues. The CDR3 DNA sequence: TGTGCCAGCAGCGCTGATCCGGGACTAGAAAACATTCAGTACTTC. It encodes CASSADPGLENIQYF.

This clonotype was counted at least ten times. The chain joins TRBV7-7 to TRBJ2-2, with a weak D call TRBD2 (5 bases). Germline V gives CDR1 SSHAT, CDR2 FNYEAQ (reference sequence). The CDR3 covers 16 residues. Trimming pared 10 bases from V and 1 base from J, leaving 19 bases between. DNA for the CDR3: TGTGCCACCCCAAGGGAGTCGGGCTTGAACACCGGGGAGCTGTTTTTT. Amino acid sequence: CATPRESGLNTGELFF.

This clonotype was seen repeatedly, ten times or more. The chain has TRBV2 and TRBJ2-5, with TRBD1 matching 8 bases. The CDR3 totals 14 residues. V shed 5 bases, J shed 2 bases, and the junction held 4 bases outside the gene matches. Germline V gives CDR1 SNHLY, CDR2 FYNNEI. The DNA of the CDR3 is TGTGCCAGCAGTTCCCGACAGGGGCAAGAGACCCAGTACTTC. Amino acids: CASSSRQGQETQYF.

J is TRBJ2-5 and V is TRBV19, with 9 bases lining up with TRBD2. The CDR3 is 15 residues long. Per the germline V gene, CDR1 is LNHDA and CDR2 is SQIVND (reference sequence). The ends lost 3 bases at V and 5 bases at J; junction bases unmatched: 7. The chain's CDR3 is CASSISQRGVETQYF. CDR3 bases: TGTGCCAGTAGTATTTCCCAGCGGGGGGTTGAGACCCAGTACTTC.

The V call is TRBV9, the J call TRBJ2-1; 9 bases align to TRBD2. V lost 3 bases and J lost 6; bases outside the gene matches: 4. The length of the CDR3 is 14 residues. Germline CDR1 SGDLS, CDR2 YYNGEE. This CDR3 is CASSANSGSNEQFF. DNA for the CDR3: TGTGCCAGCAGCGCCAATAGCGGGAGCAATGAGCAGTTCTTC.

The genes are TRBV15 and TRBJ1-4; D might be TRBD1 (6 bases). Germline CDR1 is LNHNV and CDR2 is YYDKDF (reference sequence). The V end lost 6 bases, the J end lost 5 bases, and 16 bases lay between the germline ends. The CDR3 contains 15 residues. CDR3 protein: CATSHRSQGNEKLFF. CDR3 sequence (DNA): TGTGCCACCAGTCACCGATCACAGGGCAATGAAAAACTGTTTTTT.

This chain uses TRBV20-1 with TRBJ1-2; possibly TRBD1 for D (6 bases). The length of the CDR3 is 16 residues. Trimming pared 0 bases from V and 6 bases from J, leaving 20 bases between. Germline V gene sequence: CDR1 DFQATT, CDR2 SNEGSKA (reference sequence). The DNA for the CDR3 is TGCAGTGCTAGAGATTCTATTCGGGGGCGCTCGGATGGCTACACCTTC. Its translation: CSARDSIRGRSDGYTF.

This CDR3 reads CASSKPGQGNYEQYF. The CDR3 DNA reads as TGTGCCAGCAGTAAACCGGGACAGGGCAATTACGAGCAGTACTTC. This chain links TRBV6-1 with TRBJ2-7; 9 nucleotides align to TRBD1. The CDR3 is made up of 15 amino acids. V dropped 5 bases and J dropped 4; count of bases not matched to a gene: 9. Germline V lookup: CDR1 MNHNS, CDR2 SASEGT.

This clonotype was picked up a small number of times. CDR3 loop: CASSILLQGTSYEQYF. The CDR3 DNA is TGTGCCAGTAGTATACTTCTCCAGGGGACATCCTACGAGCAGTACTTC. The rearrangement uses TRBV19 and TRBJ2-7, with a tentative D call TRBD1 (6 bases). Trimming took off 2 bases at V and 1 base at J, with 15 bases between the two ends. Germline lookup yields CDR1 LNHDA and CDR2 SQIVND (reference sequence). The CDR3 totals 16 residues.

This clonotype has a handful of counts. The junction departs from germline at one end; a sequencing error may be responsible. CDR3 sequence: CVSIGPSSGRAVDTQYF. The DNA for the CDR3 is TGTGTCAGCATAGGGCCCTCTAGCGGGAGGGCCGTGGATACGCAGTATTTT. The chain carries TRBV2 and TRBJ2-3; 12 nucleotides match TRBD2. The germline gives CDR1 SNHLY, CDR2 FYNNEI. This CDR3 contains 17 residues.

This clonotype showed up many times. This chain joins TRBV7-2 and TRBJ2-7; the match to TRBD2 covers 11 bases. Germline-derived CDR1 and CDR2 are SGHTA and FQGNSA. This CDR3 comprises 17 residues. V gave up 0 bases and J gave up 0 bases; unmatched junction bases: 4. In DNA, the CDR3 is TGTGCCAGCAGCTTAGCGGGTACTAGCGGGAGCTCCTACGAGCAGTACTTC. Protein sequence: CASSLAGTSGSSYEQYF.

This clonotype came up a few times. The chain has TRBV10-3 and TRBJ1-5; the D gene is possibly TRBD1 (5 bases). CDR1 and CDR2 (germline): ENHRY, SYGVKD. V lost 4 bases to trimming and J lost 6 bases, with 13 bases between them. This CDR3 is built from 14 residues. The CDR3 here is CAISAGREGQPQHF. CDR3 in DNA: TGTGCCATCAGTGCGGGCAGGGAAGGTCAGCCCCAGCATTTT.

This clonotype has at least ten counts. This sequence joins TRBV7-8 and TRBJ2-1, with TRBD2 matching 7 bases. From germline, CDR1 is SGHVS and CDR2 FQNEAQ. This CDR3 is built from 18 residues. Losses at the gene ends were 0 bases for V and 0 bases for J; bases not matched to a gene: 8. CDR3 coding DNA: TGTGCCAGCAGCTTAGCTCGGTTACGGGAGGTCTCCTACAATGAGCAGTTCTTC. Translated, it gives CASSLARLREVSYNEQFF.

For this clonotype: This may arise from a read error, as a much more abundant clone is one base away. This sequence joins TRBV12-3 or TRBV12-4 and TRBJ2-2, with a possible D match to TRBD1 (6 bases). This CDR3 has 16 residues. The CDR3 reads CASSSFGQGNIGELFF. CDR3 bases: TGTGCCAGCAGTTCCTTCGGGCAGGGGAACATCGGGGAGCTGTTTTTT.

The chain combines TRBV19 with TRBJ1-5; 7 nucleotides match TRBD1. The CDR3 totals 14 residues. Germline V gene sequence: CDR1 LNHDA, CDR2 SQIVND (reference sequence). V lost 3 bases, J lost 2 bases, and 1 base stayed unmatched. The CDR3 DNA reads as TGTGCCAGTAGTATCGGGACAGGCAATCAGCCCCAGCATTTT. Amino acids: CASSIGTGNQPQHF.

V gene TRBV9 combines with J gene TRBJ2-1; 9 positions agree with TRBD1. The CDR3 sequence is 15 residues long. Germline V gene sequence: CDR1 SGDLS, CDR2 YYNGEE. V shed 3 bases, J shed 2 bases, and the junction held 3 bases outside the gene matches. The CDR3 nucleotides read TGTGCCAGCAGCGGGGACAGGGCAACCTACAATGAGCAGTTCTTC. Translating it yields CASSGDRATYNEQFF.

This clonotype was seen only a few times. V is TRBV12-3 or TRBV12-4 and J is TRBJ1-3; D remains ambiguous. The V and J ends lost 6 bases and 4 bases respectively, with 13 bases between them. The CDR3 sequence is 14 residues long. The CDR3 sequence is CASSESGFGNTIYF. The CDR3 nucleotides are TGTGCCAGCAGCGAAAGTGGATTCGGAAACACCATATATTTT.

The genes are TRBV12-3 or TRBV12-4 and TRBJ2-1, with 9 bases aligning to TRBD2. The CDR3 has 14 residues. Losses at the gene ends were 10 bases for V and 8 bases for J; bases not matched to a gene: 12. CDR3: CATNRIAGADEQFF. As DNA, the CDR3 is TGTGCCACGAATCGTATAGCGGGAGCGGATGAGCAGTTCTTC.

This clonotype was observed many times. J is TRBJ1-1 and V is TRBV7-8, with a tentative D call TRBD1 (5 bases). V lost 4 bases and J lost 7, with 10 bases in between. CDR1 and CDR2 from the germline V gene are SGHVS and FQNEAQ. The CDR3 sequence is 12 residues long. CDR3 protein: CASSSDTGEAFF. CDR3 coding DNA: TGTGCCAGCAGCTCCGATACAGGTGAAGCTTTCTTT. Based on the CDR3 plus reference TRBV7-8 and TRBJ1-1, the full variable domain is GAGVSQSPRYKVAKRGQDVALRCDPISGHVSLFWYQQALGQGPEFLTYFQNEAQLDKSGLPSDRFFAERPEGSVSTLKIQRTQQEDSAVYLCASSSDTGEAFFGQGTRLTVV.

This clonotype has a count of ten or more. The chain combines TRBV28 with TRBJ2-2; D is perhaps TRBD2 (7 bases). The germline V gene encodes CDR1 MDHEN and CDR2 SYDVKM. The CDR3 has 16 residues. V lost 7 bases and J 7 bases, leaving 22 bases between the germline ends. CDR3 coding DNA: TGTGCCAGCATCAGAACGGGGGGCAGGACTAGCGGGGAGCTGTTTTTT. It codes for CASIRTGGRTSGELFF.

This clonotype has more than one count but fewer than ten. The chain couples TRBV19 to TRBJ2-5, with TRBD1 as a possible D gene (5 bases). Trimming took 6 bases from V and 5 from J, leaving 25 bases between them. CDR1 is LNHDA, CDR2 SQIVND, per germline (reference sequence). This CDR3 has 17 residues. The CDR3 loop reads CASSLDISSSGLETQYF. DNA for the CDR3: TGTGCCAGTAGCCTGGACATCTCCTCGTCAGGTTTGGAGACCCAGTACTTC.